The 2 T cell receptor beta chains reported below all come from one sample, sequenced in a study of liver allograft versus peripheral blood T cells. On the study more broadly: Peripheral blood of the recipients supplied T cell receptor repertoires that were compared with those in transplanted livers.

TCRdb re-analysed the reads in MiXCR, keeping a single row per CDR3 protein. The data hold around 10,000 distinct CDR3 sequences, with over 15% observed a single time. The receptor set was obtained from a human patient who had a liver transplant. A subset of T cells may come from the graft donor.

This clonotype is categorized as medium-sized (0.01 to 0.1%). The V and J genes are TRBV18 and TRBJ2-5; weak D call: TRBD1 (6 bases). CDR1 is KGHSH and CDR2 is LQKENI in the germline V gene. CDR3 length: 15 amino acids. V shed 4 bases and J shed 7 bases, with 19 bases lying between them. The CDR3 bases are TGTGCCAGCTCACGGGACACTCCCCCCGGCGGGACCCAGTACTTC. Its translation is CASSRDTPPGGTQYF.

This clonotype qualifies as medium-sized. The V gene is TRBV6-5, the J gene TRBJ2-7; 9 bases are a match to TRBD1. Germline assignment: CDR1 MNHEY and CDR2 SVGAGI. J was trimmed by 2 bases and V by 7 bases; bases with no gene match: 12. The CDR3 consists of 16 residues. DNA of the CDR3: TGTGCCAGCAAACTACGGGACAGGGATATACCCTACGAGCAGTACTTC. Residues: CASKLRDRDIPYEQYF.